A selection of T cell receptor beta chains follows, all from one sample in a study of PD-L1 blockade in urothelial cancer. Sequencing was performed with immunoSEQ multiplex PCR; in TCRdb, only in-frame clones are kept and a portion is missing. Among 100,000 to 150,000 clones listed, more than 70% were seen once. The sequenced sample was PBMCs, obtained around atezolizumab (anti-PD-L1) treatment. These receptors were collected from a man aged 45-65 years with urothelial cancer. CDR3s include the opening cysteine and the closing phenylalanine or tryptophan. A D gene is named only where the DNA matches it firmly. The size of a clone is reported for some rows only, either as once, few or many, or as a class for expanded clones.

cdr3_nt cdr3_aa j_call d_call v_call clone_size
TGTGCCAGCAGCTTGGCCAGGGAAGAGACCCAGTACTTC CASSLAREETQYF TRBJ2-5 NA TRBV5-5 NA
TGTGCCAGCTCTAGGAGCGGAACTTACAATGAGCAGTTCTTC CASSRSGTYNEQFF TRBJ2-1 NA TRBV2 NA
TGTGCCAGCAGCGTTCAGCGGGAGAAGTACGAGCAGTACTTC CASSVQREKYEQYF TRBJ2-7 TRBD2 TRBV2 NA
TGTGCCAGCAGCAAAGGGGGGACTAGCGGGGCCTCCTACAATGAGCAGTTCTTC CASSKGGTSGASYNEQFF TRBJ2-1 NA TRBV21-1 NA
TGTGCCAGCAGGACCGGGACTAGCGGGGAGTTGCGCACCGGGGAGCTGTTTTTT CASRTGTSGELRTGELFF TRBJ2-2 TRBD2 TRBV28 NA
TGTGCCAGCAGTGGGGCTAGCGGCAGCTCTAACTATGGCTACACCTTC CASSGASGSSNYGYTF TRBJ1-2 NA TRBV7-2 NA
TGTGCCAGCAGACGCCCGGGACAGAAAAACACTGAAGCTTTCTTT CASRRPGQKNTEAFF TRBJ1-1 TRBD1 TRBV6-5 NA
TGTGCCAGCAGTTACTCGGACTCGGCCGCCGAGCAGTACTTC CASSYSDSAAEQYF TRBJ2-7 NA TRBV6-5 NA
TGTGCCGGCCGCGGGGACCCTGGAAACACCATATATTTT CAGRGDPGNTIYF TRBJ1-3 NA TRBV7-9 NA
TGTGCCAGCGGAGGGCGTGGAAACACCATATATTTT CASGGRGNTIYF TRBJ1-3 NA TRBV28 NA
TGTGCCAGTAGGGAAACAGGGGGCATTTCCTACGAGCAGTACTTC CASRETGGISYEQYF TRBJ2-7 TRBD1 TRBV19 NA
TGTGCCAGCAGCTTACGAGGGCCCACCCAAGAGACCCAGTACTTC CASSLRGPTQETQYF TRBJ2-5 NA TRBV7-2 NA
TGTGCCAGCAGTCCCACCCTCAGCTCCTACAATGAGCAGTTCTTC CASSPTLSSYNEQFF TRBJ2-1 NA TRBV6-5 NA
TGTGCCAGCAGCTTAAGCGGAGGGGAGACCCAGTACTTC CASSLSGGETQYF TRBJ2-5 NA TRBV7-9 NA
TGTGCCAGCAAACAGGCCAGCAGGAACACTGAAGCTTTCTTT CASKQASRNTEAFF TRBJ1-1 NA TRBV6-1 NA
TGTGCCAGCAGCCAACCGGGACAGGGCCCCTACGAGCAGTACTTC CASSQPGQGPYEQYF TRBJ2-7 TRBD1 TRBV28 once
TGTGCCAGCAGTTCGTCGGGGGGATTAAGAAATGAAAAACTGTTTTTT CASSSSGGLRNEKLFF TRBJ1-4 NA TRBV5-4 NA
TGTGCCACCCTAGTGGGACTAGCGGGAACAGATACGCAGTATTTT CATLVGLAGTDTQYF TRBJ2-3 TRBD2 TRBV7-9 NA
TGTGCCAGTAGTATCAGGGTAGGGCAGACCCAGTACTTC CASSIRVGQTQYF TRBJ2-5 NA TRBV19 NA
TGTGCCAGCACTGGAAGGGCAGGGGCCTACAATGAGCAGTTCTTC CASTGRAGAYNEQFF TRBJ2-1 NA TRBV2 once
TGTGCCAGCTCCCAAACACCGATAGGACAGAGGCTAAACATTCAGTACTTC CASSQTPIGQRLNIQYF TRBJ2-4 NA TRBV18 NA
TGTGCCAGCAGTGAAGTGGCTAGCGGGAGGTCGAAAGGAGGTGAGCAGTTCTTC CASSEVASGRSKGGEQFF TRBJ2-1 TRBD2 TRBV6-1 NA
TGTGCCAGCAGCTTAGAAAACACTAGGTTTCTCGGCGAGCAGTACTTC CASSLENTRFLGEQYF TRBJ2-7 NA TRBV11-2 NA
TGTGCCAGCAGTGGGCCCCTAGCGGGAAGCTACAATGAGCAGTTCTTC CASSGPLAGSYNEQFF TRBJ2-1 TRBD2 TRBV6-1 NA
TGTGCCAGCAGCACGGTCTGGACAGGGGCGTACGAGCAGTACTTC CASSTVWTGAYEQYF TRBJ2-7 TRBD1 TRBV28 NA